A single sample gave rise to the 26 T cell receptor beta chains below, sequenced in a study of blood T cell repertoires in COVID-19. Here immunoSEQ multiplex PCR was the method, and the copy in TCRdb shows in-frame clones only, minus some. The sample lists 180,000 or so clones, approximately 80% occurring once. The material sequenced was PBMCs or T cells enriched from blood (not recorded which). The receptors derive from an older woman who had recovered from COVID-19.

The CDR3 DNA follows: TGCGCCAGCAGCCAAAGGGACAGTAATGAAAAACTGTTTTTT. Translation: CASSQRDSNEKLFF. This chain connects TRBV4-1 to TRBJ1-4; 7 bases agree with TRBD1. The CDR3 covers 14 residues. Trimming cost V 2 bases and J 4 bases; bases outside gene matches: 1. Germline CDR1 and CDR2: MGHRA and YSYEKL.

The chain joins TRBV3-1 (or the pseudogene TRBV3-2) to TRBJ2-7; 8 bases are shared with TRBD1. The germline CDR1 and CDR2 sequences are LGHDT and YNNKEL (reference sequence). J gave up 0 bases and V 4 bases, and 5 bases lay outside the gene matches. CDR3 length: 15 amino acids. In nucleotides, the CDR3 is TGTGCCAGCAGCCCCGAGGGACAGGCCTCCTACGAGCAGTACTTC. Translating it yields CASSPEGQASYEQYF.

The chain combines TRBV10-3 with TRBJ2-2; 9 bases line up with TRBD1. There are 14 residues in the CDR3. CDR1 and CDR2 (germline): ENHRY, SYGVKD. Trimming at V came to 7 bases and at J to 7 bases, leaving 7 bases not matched to a gene. The CDR3 region is CAITRDRDVGELFF. DNA of the CDR3: TGTGCCATCACCCGGGACAGGGATGTCGGGGAGCTGTTTTTT.

The chain couples TRBV11-1 to TRBJ1-1, with TRBD1 identical over 8 bases. The CDR3 sequence is 15 residues long. Germline lookup yields CDR1 SGHAT and CDR2 FQDESV (reference sequence). The V and J ends lost 5 bases and 4 bases, in that order; junction bases with no gene match: 9. This CDR3 reads CASSRRTGSGTEAFF. The CDR3, as DNA: TGTGCCAGCAGCCGACGGACAGGGTCGGGCACTGAAGCTTTCTTT. The full variable domain, rest sourced from reference TRBV11-1 and TRBJ1-1, is EAEVAQSPRYKITEKSQAVAFWCDPISGHATLYWYRQILGQGPELLVQFQDESVVDDSQLPKDRFSAERLKGVDSTLKIQPAELGDSAMYLCASSRRTGSGTEAFFGQGTRLTVV.

This clone was picked up one time. The chain couples TRBV10-2 to TRBJ1-4; unclear D gene. The CDR3 extends over 12 amino acids. V shed 6 bases and J shed 8 bases, with 10 bases lying between them. CDR1 and CDR2 from the germline V gene are WSHSY and SAAADI. In nucleotides, the CDR3 is TGCGCCAGCAGAACCGGAGGCGAAAAACTGTTTTTT. As protein: CASRTGGEKLFF.

CDR3 nucleotide sequence: TGTGCCAGCTCACCGCAAACAGCTCGGAACACTGAAGCTTTCTTT. Its translation: CASSPQTARNTEAFF. The chain uses TRBV18 and TRBJ1-1; D call uncertain. Germline V gene sequence: CDR1 KGHSH, CDR2 LQKENI. CDR3 length equals 15 residues. V gave up 3 bases and J gave up 1 base, with 12 bases separating them.

This clone was seen once. V is TRBV6-1 and J is TRBJ2-4, with 9 bases lining up with TRBD2. This CDR3 region has 18 residues. Trimming removed 4 bases from V and 8 bases from J; junction bases left unmatched: 18. Germline loops: CDR1 MNHNS, CDR2 SASEGT. CDR3 bases: TGTGCCAGCAGTGCGGTGGGTGGAACAGCGGGAGGAAGGGACATTCAGTACTTC. Translating it yields CASSAVGGTAGGRDIQYF.

This clone was seen only a few times. The gene calls are TRBV29-1 and TRBJ2-2; perhaps TRBD1 as D (5 bases). Germline lookup yields CDR1 SQVTM and CDR2 ANQGSEA. Trimming removed 5 bases from V and 7 bases from J, with 11 bases in between. The CDR3 loop spans 12 amino acids. CDR3 amino acids: CSVTRVHGELFF. The CDR3 region has the DNA TGCAGCGTTACCAGGGTTCACGGGGAGCTGTTTTTT.

V and J are TRBV12-5 and TRBJ2-7; TRBD2 matches 10 bases. The CDR3 extends over 19 amino acids. In germline, CDR1 is LGHNT, CDR2 FRNRAP. The junction had 16 bases not matched to a gene; V was cut back by 0 bases and J by 5 bases. Here the CDR3 DNA reads TGTGCTAGTGGTTTGGTTTGGCTAGCGGGGGAGCTGATTCCTCACGAGCAGTACTTC. It encodes CASGLVWLAGELIPHEQYF.

This chain joins TRBV3-1 (or the pseudogene TRBV3-2) and TRBJ2-5; TRBD2 agrees at 8 bases. Germline V lookup: CDR1 LGHDT, CDR2 YNNKEL (reference sequence). J was trimmed by 5 bases and V by 5 bases; bases with no gene match: 7. The CDR3 covers 14 residues. For the CDR3, the DNA is TGTGCCAGCAGCGACACGGGGGGGAGCGAGACCCAGTACTTC. Its protein product is CASSDTGGSETQYF.

This clone was picked up a small number of times. The V gene is TRBV18, the J gene TRBJ1-1; 10 nucleotides match TRBD1. The CDR3 runs 14 residues. V trimming: 4 bases; J trimming: 7 bases; junction bases outside the gene matches: 6. Germline V gene lookup returns CDR1 KGHSH and CDR2 LQKENI. CDR3 coding DNA: TGTGCCAGCTCACTGAGACAGGGGGCGAGTGAAGCTTTCTTT. Protein product: CASSLRQGASEAFF. Full variable domain (missing parts from reference TRBV18 and TRBJ1-1): NAGVMQNPRHLVRRRGQEARLRCSPMKGHSHVYWYRQLPEEGLKFMVYLQKENIIDESGMPKERFSAEFPKEGPSILRIQQVVRGDSAAYFCASSLRQGASEAFFGQGTRLTVV.

This rearrangement joins TRBV12-3 or TRBV12-4 to TRBJ1-6, with TRBD1 matching over 7 bases. The ends lost 4 bases at V and 13 bases at J; junction bases unmatched: 7. The CDR3 runs to 13 residues. The CDR3 is CASSSNRGLPLHF. The CDR3 DNA reads as TGTGCCAGCAGTTCAAACAGGGGTCTGCCCCTCCACTTT.

In this sample, this clone turned up once. The chain has TRBV30 and TRBJ1-6, with no clear D. V gave up 2 bases and J gave up 5 bases, with 7 bases separating them. CDR3 length: 13 residues. In germline, CDR1 is GTSNPN, CDR2 SVGIG (reference sequence). For the CDR3, the DNA is TGTGCCTGGAGTCCTACCAATAATTCACCCCTCCACTTT. This encodes CAWSPTNNSPLHF.

This chain links TRBV2 with TRBJ1-2, with TRBD1 as a possible D gene (5 bases). Germline V gene data show CDR1 as SNHLY and CDR2 as FYNNEI. There are 14 residues in the CDR3. V dropped 2 bases and J dropped 7 bases, with 14 bases sitting between them. CDR3 amino acids: CASSESRWGGGYTF. CDR3 bases: TGTGCCAGCAGTGAATCTAGGTGGGGGGGTGGCTACACCTTC.

The rearrangement uses TRBV5-1 and TRBJ1-3; D may be TRBD1 (5 bases). Germline V lookup: CDR1 SGHRS, CDR2 YFSETQ. Trimming pared 4 bases from V and 7 bases from J, leaving 21 bases between. This CDR3 comprises 16 residues. CDR3 protein: CASSPQSSARGNTIYF. In DNA, the CDR3 is TGCGCCAGCAGCCCCCAGTCATCAGCTCGGGGGAACACCATATATTTT. Variable domain in full (rest from reference TRBV5-1 and TRBJ1-3): KAGVTQTPRYLIKTRGQQVTLSCSPISGHRSVSWYQQTPGQGLQFLFEYFSETQRNKGNFPGRFSGRQFSNSRSEMNVSTLELGDSALYLCASSPQSSARGNTIYFGEGSWLTVV.

This chain connects TRBV21-1 to TRBJ1-5. TRBV21-1 is a recognized pseudogene. This CDR3 is 18 amino acids long. For the CDR3, the DNA is TGTGCCAGCAACAAAGATAGTGGGAGCAAGCTAGAAACCCAGCCCCAGCATTTT. It encodes CASNKDSGSKLETQPQHF.

The rearrangement uses TRBV19 and TRBJ1-4, with TRBD1 matching 8 bases. V trimming: 9 bases; J trimming: 0 bases; junction bases outside the gene matches: 6. This CDR3 comprises 15 residues. Germline assignment: CDR1 LNHDA and CDR2 SQIVND (reference sequence). The CDR3 DNA is TGTGCCAGGGACAGGGCGTTAGCAACTAATGAAAAACTGTTTTTT. The encoded protein is CARDRALATNEKLFF. Drawing the rest from reference TRBV19 and TRBJ1-4, the complete variable domain is DGGITQSPKYLFRKEGQNVTLSCEQNLNHDAMYWYRQDPGQGLRLIYYSQIVNDFQKGDIAEGYSVSREKKESFPLTVTSAQKNPTAFYLCARDRALATNEKLFFGSGTQLSVL.

The J gene is TRBJ2-7, the V gene TRBV2, with D perhaps TRBD2 (5 bases). Trimming removed 7 bases from V and 4 bases from J, with 20 bases in between. Looked up from germline, CDR1 is SNHLY and CDR2 is FYNNEI. The CDR3 extends over 15 amino acids. The CDR3 sequence is CASKREGGPTYEQYF. The CDR3 DNA reads TGTGCCAGCAAACGTGAAGGAGGACCCACATACGAGCAGTACTTC. The whole variable domain, remainder taken from reference TRBV2 and TRBJ2-7, is EPEVTQTPSHQVTQMGQEVILRCVPISNHLYFYWYRQILGQKVEFLVSFYNNEISEKSEIFDDQFSVERPDGSNFTLKIRSTKLEDSAMYFCASKREGGPTYEQYFGPGTRLTVT.

J is TRBJ1-5 and V is TRBV2; D perhaps matches TRBD1 (6 bases). This CDR3 comprises 15 residues. Trimming cost V 5 bases and J 4 bases, with 15 bases left between them. The germline V gene has CDR1 SNHLY and CDR2 FYNNEI. The CDR3 DNA reads as TGTGCCAGCAGTACCTCCGGGACATGGAATCAGCCCCAGCATTTT. It specifies CASSTSGTWNQPQHF.

The genes are TRBV25-1 and TRBJ1-6; D is ambiguous. Trimming pared 6 bases from V and 6 bases from J, leaving 6 bases between. This CDR3 is built from 12 residues. The germline CDR1 and CDR2 sequences are MGHDK and SYGVNS. CDR3 bases: TGTGCCAGCAGGGAGGGTAATTCACCCCTCCACTTT. This encodes CASREGNSPLHF.

The J gene is TRBJ2-5, the V gene TRBV3-1 (or the pseudogene TRBV3-2); no reliable D call. Germline V gene sequence: CDR1 LGHDT, CDR2 YNNKEL (reference sequence). V shed 4 bases and J shed 2 bases, with 11 bases lying between them. The CDR3 is 14 residues long. In nucleotides, the CDR3 is TGTGCCAGCAGCCCCTCTCACTCGCAAGAGACCCAGTACTTC. This gives the protein CASSPSHSQETQYF.

The V and J genes are TRBV18 and TRBJ2-1, with D possibly being TRBD2 (5 bases). CDR1 and CDR2 from the germline V gene are KGHSH and LQKENI. The CDR3 is 15 amino acids. V was cut by 3 bases and J by 7 bases, with 16 bases left in between. The CDR3 sequence is CASSPPRTWMNEQFF. The DNA of the CDR3 is TGTGCCAGCTCACCCCCCCGGACTTGGATGAATGAGCAGTTCTTC.

This clone was seen a few times. The chain is built from TRBV3-1 (or the pseudogene TRBV3-2) and TRBJ1-5; maybe TRBD1 (5 bases). The CDR3 is made up of 14 amino acids. CDR1 is LGHDT and CDR2 is YNNKEL in the germline V gene (reference sequence). Trimming left V 4 bases short and J 4 bases short, with 11 bases between. CDR3 protein: CASSPGRGNQPQHF. The DNA for the CDR3 is TGTGCCAGCAGCCCCGGACGGGGGAATCAGCCCCAGCATTTT.

V is TRBV5-1 and J is TRBJ2-5; 7 positions match TRBD1. V was clipped by 0 bases and J by 3 bases; unmatched bases: 5. The CDR3 has 15 residues. Germline V gene data show CDR1 as SGHRS and CDR2 as YFSETQ. CDR3 DNA: TGCGCCAGCAGCTTGGGACAGGGTATGGAAGAGACCCAGTACTTC. This encodes CASSLGQGMEETQYF.

In nucleotides, the CDR3 is TGTGCCAGCTCACCACCAAGCGGGAGGGCCTTTCATGAGCAGTTCTTC. Its protein is CASSPPSGRAFHEQFF. V and J are TRBV18 and TRBJ2-1, with TRBD2 matching over 10 bases. The CDR3 has 16 amino acids. Germline assignment: CDR1 KGHSH and CDR2 LQKENI. V dropped 0 bases and J dropped 8; count of bases not matched to a gene: 7.

The genes are TRBV6-4 and TRBJ1-6; tentatively, D is TRBD1 (5 bases). The V gene lost 0 bases and the J gene lost 1 base, with 10 bases spanning the gap. Germline V lookup: CDR1 MRHNA, CDR2 SNTAGT. The length of the CDR3 is 17 residues. The CDR3 is CASSDSMGGSYNSPLHF. CDR3 nucleotides: TGTGCCAGCAGTGACTCGATGGGGGGTTCCTATAATTCACCCCTCCACTTT.